Shown below are 8 T cell receptor beta chains from a single sample sequenced in a study of technical replicates of blood from a handful of donors. Assay used: immunoSEQ multiplex PCR; TCRdb lists only in-frame clones, some missing. Counted here are around 50,000 clones, 94% occurring once; the ten biggest clones make up approximately 0.22%. What was sequenced was T cells isolated from PBMCs. These receptors all stem from a human donor in good health.

The V and J genes are TRBV7-9 and TRBJ2-1, with D possibly matching TRBD1 (7 bases). Germline V gene data show CDR1 as SEHNR and CDR2 as FQNEAQ (reference sequence). This CDR3 has 16 amino acids. Trimming took off 5 bases at V and 6 bases at J, with 20 bases between the two ends. The CDR3 here is CASSGFGGGFFNEQFF. Here the CDR3 DNA reads TGTGCCAGCAGCGGGTTTGGAGGGGGCTTCTTCAATGAGCAGTTCTTC.

J is TRBJ2-7 and V is TRBV29-1, with 7 positions matching TRBD1. Germline-derived CDR1 and CDR2 are SQVTM and ANQGSEA. The CDR3 loop spans 14 amino acids. Losses at the gene ends were 5 bases for V and 4 bases for J; bases not matched to a gene: 11. The CDR3 bases are TGCAGCGTTAGTTATGGGGACAGCCGGTACGAGCAGTACTTC. Translated: CSVSYGDSRYEQYF.

The rearrangement uses TRBV5-1 and TRBJ2-3; the match to TRBD2 covers 12 bases. V dropped 5 bases and J dropped 4; count of bases not matched to a gene: 5. Looked up from germline, CDR1 is SGHRS and CDR2 is YFSETQ. CDR3 size: 15 residues. Written as DNA, the CDR3 is TGCGCCAGCAGGGTCCTAGCGGGAGGGCCAGATACGCAGTATTTT. It codes for CASRVLAGGPDTQYF.

The chain recombines TRBV6-5 with TRBJ2-7; 12 bases are a match to TRBD1. The germline CDR1 and CDR2 sequences are MNHEY and SVGAGI. This CDR3 has 16 residues. With 8 bases clipped from V and 7 bases from J, the junction kept 15 bases outside the gene matches. The CDR3 sequence: CASRSAAGTGGREQYF. In DNA form, the CDR3 reads TGTGCCAGCCGTTCAGCAGCCGGGACAGGGGGCCGTGAGCAGTACTTC.

This clone appeared a single time. The gene calls are TRBV7-9 and TRBJ1-1, with a possible D match to TRBD1 (5 bases). V lost 7 bases, J lost 4 bases, and 16 bases lay in between. The germline V gene has CDR1 SEHNR and CDR2 FQNEAQ (reference sequence). The CDR3 consists of 14 residues. Here the CDR3 reads CASIGWGDSTEAFF. The CDR3 nucleotides are TGTGCCAGCATCGGATGGGGGGATTCCACTGAAGCTTTCTTT.

J is TRBJ2-7 and V is TRBV11-1; 7 bases align to TRBD1. The CDR3 is 15 amino acids. V was pared by 1 base and J by 3 bases, with 6 bases of the junction left unmatched. Germline CDR1 SGHAT, CDR2 FQDESV (reference sequence). The DNA for the CDR3 is TGTGCCAGCAGCTTAGGCCCGGGACAGTTCTACGAGCAGTACTTC. It yields the protein CASSLGPGQFYEQYF.

The genes are TRBV29-1 and TRBJ2-7; 7 bases agree with TRBD2. This CDR3 spans 13 amino acids. The germline CDR1 and CDR2 sequences are SQVTM and ANQGSEA. J was trimmed by 4 bases and V by 7 bases; bases with no gene match: 10. The CDR3 bases are TGCAGCGGGGGGGAGGGAGTTGCGTACGAGCAGTACTTC. As protein: CSGGEGVAYEQYF.

This clone was seen a single time. This chain joins TRBV5-1 and TRBJ1-1, with TRBD1 as a possible D gene (6 bases). V was cut by 4 bases and J by 2 bases, with 15 bases left in between. The CDR3 spans 15 residues. In germline, CDR1 is SGHRS, CDR2 YFSETQ. CDR3 sequence (DNA): TGCGCCAGCAGCGGAGGACAGCTTTCTAACACTGAAGCTTTCTTT. It is translated as CASSGGQLSNTEAFF.